This TCR beta chain emerged from a study of beta chain features in type 1 diabetes (dated 2018 in TCRdb). A note on the overall study: Mean age, gender distribution, total cell number and subset yield were not different between patients and healthy donors. A total of 85 million to 110 million sorted cells were examined across all samples, and RNA yield correlated strongly with the number of cells per subset. The study compared TCRB repertoires of sorted circulating CD4+ T cell subsets between recently diagnosed type 1 diabetes patients and matched healthy donors. Regulatory and stem cell-like memory subsets were obtained from only 8 patients and roughly eight healthy donors, while naive and central memory subsets were obtained from all 28 donors. The full study reports these points: Because small numbers of individuals were included in the HLA sub-analyses, any influence of HLA type on TCRB rearrangement was left unresolved. In all four CD4+ subsets, TCRB CDR3 length was moderately but significantly shorter in type 1 diabetes patients. The naive, central memory and regulatory TCRB repertoires appeared to resemble one another more closely among patients than among healthy donors. Patients with type 1 diabetes made fewer insertions and deleted more nucleotides at VDJ recombination sites, implying thymic rearrangement abnormalities. Shorter templates might have been favored by PCR, but patient and control samples were amplified and corrected together, so both groups would have been affected equally by any skew. Sequencing cDNA rather than genomic DNA could over-represent highly expressing activated cells, although activation and CD3 levels did not differ between groups.

From each donor, a single peripheral blood sample of 100 to 150 mL on average was drawn into heparinised tubes. A BD FACSAria II was used to sort naive, central memory, regulatory and stem cell-like memory CD4+ T cells with a panel that included CD45RO, CCR7, CD25, CD127, CD95 and CD27. A purity above 95% was achieved for all sorted populations. PBMCs were isolated immediately by Lymphoprep density gradient centrifugation and stained directly without culture. So that batch effects would be minimized, each experiment stained and sorted samples in pairs, pairing one healthy donor with one patient. All of the isolated RNA was reverse transcribed with the High Capacity cDNA Reverse Transcription Kit, so expressed TCRB transcripts were sequenced. Naive, central memory and regulatory T cell samples underwent deep immunoSEQ sequencing, averaging around 4 million total reads per sample. Sorted cells were lysed in RLT buffer, and RNA was extracted using DNase-treated RNeasy Micro or Mini kits according to cell number. To prevent cross-contamination, each cell subset was processed individually, whereas patient and healthy donor samples were processed jointly. The immunoSEQ multiplex PCR was used to amplify TCRB sequences from cDNA, generating 87-bp fragments that spanned the CDR3 region. The amplicons were sequenced using the Illumina HiSeq platform. In the authors' own workflow: PCR bias was computationally corrected using synthetic template baselines, reads within Hamming distance 2 were collapsed, and singletons that could not be merged were discarded. Reads were aligned against IMGT so that V, D and J genes, CDR3 length and insertions or deletions at six rearrangement sites could be assigned. Within each subset, clonotype counts were normalized to sorted cell number, after which true diversity and Gini coefficients were computed with the tcR R package. The overlap coefficient, calculated on TCRB nucleotide sequences, was used to measure repertoire sharing. Out-of-frame TCRB sequences from naive cells were analyzed to stand in for the pre-selection repertoire. TCRdb obtained this table from immuneACCESS and retained in-frame rearrangements with V and J assigned. These tables miss some clones; where compared with another copy, unresolved V genes account for less than half of the shortfall, and the remainder is unexplained. V and J calls plus clone size are reproduced from that table; the DNA served to infer D and trimming. This sample gives hundreds of thousands of clones in total; 11% of them show up just once. The ten largest clones capture roughly 0.014% of the sample.

This clone was seen only a few times. Its antigen has not been determined. The input lacks base qualities; no much larger clone sits a single base away. V lost 5 bases and J lost 0 bases; the stretch between them is 12 bases long. CDR1 and CDR2 (SEHNR, FQNEAQ) derive from the germline V gene (reference sequence). The CDR3 holds 15 amino acids from the cysteine to the phenylalanine. Just the 45-base CDR3 DNA is kept, in frame starting at base 1. The V gene is TRBV7-9 and the J gene is TRBJ2-3; TRBD2 is a possible D gene, resting on 6 matching bases. The clonotype originates from a woman aged 25 to 39 in good health. The sample was naive CD4+ T cells from blood. What the cell subset or site label conveys for this sample: true naive CD4+ T cells. Read as DNA, the sequence is TGTGCCAGCAGCCCGGGACTCGCAAGCACAGATACGCAGTATTTT. The encoded protein is CASSPGLASTDTQYF.